This T cell receptor (beta chain) was observed in a study of blood T cell repertoires in COVID-19. Looked up from germline, CDR1 is SEHNR and CDR2 is FQNEAQ (reference sequence). Trimming shortened V by 5 bases and J by 4 bases, and 11 bases separated the two germline ends. This CDR3 has 14 residues. Some clones are missing from TCRdb's copy, which holds only in-frame ones; the method was immunoSEQ multiplex PCR. The data show roughly 120,000 clones, 90% to 95% seen once. The sample consisted of peripheral blood. This chain links TRBV7-9 with TRBJ2-2, with D possibly being TRBD1 (6 bases). The sequence was obtained from a man aged 45 to 65 with COVID-19, enrolled during active disease. The CDR3 coding sequence is TGTGCCAGCAGCCGAAAGACAGGCACCGGGGAGCTGTTTTTT. Translated, it gives CASSRKTGTGELFF.